These T cell receptor beta chains were read from a single sample in a study of cytomegalovirus exposure and HLA in healthy donors. Generated by immunoSEQ multiplex PCR, the TCRdb table keeps only in-frame clones and is missing some. The sample contains roughly 250,000 clones, just under 85% of which appear only once. Material: PBMCs. These receptors originate from a woman between 40 and 55 years old in good health and CMV-seropositive. Both conserved end residues are trimmed from each CDR3. Rows give clone size only sometimes, using once, few, many, or a class for an expanded clone.

cdr3_length clone_size j_call v_call cdr3_aa
13 . TRBJ2-6 TRBV5-8 ASSQEGAGANVLT
14 . TRBJ2-5 TRBV27 ASSRLAGGRKETQY
12 . TRBJ1-2 TRBV18 ASSPKAGDYGYT
12 . TRBJ2-7 TRBV28 ASSIDRGGYEQY
15 few TRBJ2-7 TRBV6-4 ASYLGPAVPGCYEQY
11 . TRBJ1-1 TRBV11-2 ASSLDRSSEAF
11 . TRBJ2-7 TRBV19 ASSLAGDYEQY
14 . TRBJ2-5 TRBV5-6 ASSWRAGDFAETQY
10 . TRBJ1-5 TRBV6-6 ASSYPDQPQH
11 . TRBJ2-3 TRBV29-1 SVRSGNTDTQY
9 . TRBJ2-7 TRBV7-2 ASSSLYEQY
11 . . TRBV28 ASRIDRTYEQY
14 . TRBJ2-2 TRBV28 ASSLQAPPRPGELF
9 . TRBJ1-4 TRBV30 ALDRGEKLF
12 . TRBJ2-7 TRBV5-6 ASSPHLGGGEQY
13 . TRBJ2-7 TRBV6-5 ASSNRGQGLNEQY
9 . TRBJ2-3 TRBV6-6 ASSVQDTQY
14 . TRBJ1-2 TRBV7-3 ASSLGGTGTDYGYT
12 . TRBJ2-3 TRBV5-1 ASSRGRRTDTQY
18 few TRBJ2-7 TRBV14 ASSLVSFFGTGSSAYEQY
9 . TRBJ1-1 TRBV7-9 ASTPRGEAF
15 . TRBJ1-2 TRBV5-6 ASSLDGQGYVDYGYT
13 . TRBJ2-1 TRBV6-4 ASSPGTSGRNEQF
14 . TRBJ1-5 TRBV7-8 ASSLAVRGSNQPQH
12 . TRBJ2-7 TRBV6-1 ASLTGGIFHEQY
12 . TRBJ2-7 TRBV6-5 ASSGRQGPYEQY
14 . TRBJ2-1 TRBV4-2 ASSPFGQSSYNEQF
13 . TRBJ2-7 TRBV7-6 ASSKPGQGDYEQY
11 . TRBJ2-5 TRBV7-2 ASSGRGFETQY
12 . TRBJ1-2 TRBV19 ASRTTGLNYGYT
13 once TRBJ2-3 TRBV7-2 ASSPGLAAWNTQY
14 . TRBJ2-2 TRBV10-3 AISESLRGNTGELF
17 . TRBJ2-7 TRBV7-2 ASSPRRPGLAGGPHEQY
14 . TRBJ1-1 TRBV7-8 ASSHDLDGGNTEAF
15 . TRBJ1-3 TRBV28 ASSFHRTASSGNTIY
12 . TRBJ2-1 TRBV11-2 ASSQRDTNNEQF
13 . TRBJ2-1 TRBV10-3 AISLGLAGINEQF
12 once TRBJ1-2 TRBV9 ASSATTGVGGYT
12 . TRBJ2-1 TRBV2 ASRREGSYNEQF
11 . TRBJ1-5 TRBV6-4 ASSPTGDQPQH
14 . TRBJ2-7 TRBV9 ASSVIPGQGRYEQY
12 once TRBJ2-7 TRBV7-9 ASSRPGGSYEQY
10 . TRBJ2-7 TRBV29-1 SVLAGSHEQY
9 . TRBJ2-5 TRBV7-8 ASSQGETQY
12 . TRBJ2-5 TRBV7-2 ASSRDRGSETQY
13 . TRBJ2-1 TRBV4-1 ASSPDGGSYNEQF
10 few TRBJ2-7 TRBV6-1 ASDRDSYEQY
9 . TRBJ2-5 TRBV20-1 SASGSETQY
13 . TRBJ1-6 TRBV25-1 ASSPRTGNNSPLH
13 . TRBJ2-2 TRBV7-9 ASSTNRAPTGELF
12 . TRBJ1-2 TRBV19 ASSVTGAHIGYT
13 . TRBJ1-2 TRBV4-3 ASSPLAGQGGGYT